The table lists the clone carrying this T cell receptor beta chain with many counts. The antigen is undetermined. This CDR3 spans 16 amino acids. CDR1 and CDR2 (germline): SGHDN, FVKESK. V was pared by 5 bases and J by 5 bases, with 9 bases of the junction left unmatched. This sample is part of a study of T cells in Graves' hyperthyroidism and ophthalmopathy. Study-wide results and limits: Stable hyperthyroidism and ophthalmopathy were separated using 13 V-J signatures.

RNA transcripts provided the source from which TCR beta CDR3 regions were amplified. Initially, a first-round RT-PCR of the TCR CDR3 employed the HTBI primer set. MiXCR, applied by TCRdb to the multiplex PCR reads, yields one record per CDR3 protein. Here the sample spans 600,000 to 900,000 distinct CDR3 sequences, about 15% being singletons. Criteria for exclusion of patients were uncontrolled infection, other autoimmune disease, pregnancy or lactation. Diagnosis rested on symptoms, serum thyroxine and TRAb, thyroid ultrasound, and orbital computed tomography. The sequence derives from a man aged 18 to 35 with Graves' hyperthyroidism. The rearrangement joins TRBV14 to TRBJ2-1, with 10 nucleotides matching TRBD2. Sample: blood. CDR3 sequence (DNA): TGTGCCAGCAGCTCCGGGGAACTAGCGGGGCACAATGAGCAGTTCTTC. Translation gives CASSSGELAGHNEQFF.